This is a list of T cell receptor beta chains from one sample in a study of neurological immune-mediated disorders. TCRdb re-called the 5' RACE reads with MiXCR, one entry per CDR3 protein. The data hold under 100,000 distinct CDR3 sequences, with approximately 13% observed a single time. The sample consisted of PBMCs. The receptors were sampled from a female donor with HTLV-1-associated myelopathy (HAM/TSP). Both conserved end residues are part of each CDR3. The D gene is left open where the match is weak. For some rows the clone size is stated as once, few or many, or as a class when expanded; others skip it.

TRBJ1-2 | NA | many | TRBV4-3 | CASSPTHAQGYGYTF | TGCGCCAGCAGCCCGACACATGCGCAAGGCTATGGCTACACCTTC
TRBJ2-7 | NA | many | TRBV4-1 | CASSLPVQGLHEQYF | TGCGCCAGCAGCCTACCCGTCCAGGGCCTCCACGAGCAGTACTTC
TRBJ1-5 | NA | few | TRBV6-5 | CASSYASGGPNQPQHF | TGTGCCAGCAGTTACGCCTCGGGGGGGCCCAATCAGCCCCAGCATTTT
TRBJ2-1 | NA | many | TRBV11-3 | CASSLGGPFYNEQFF | TGTGCCAGCAGCTTAGGGGGGCCATTTTACAATGAGCAGTTCTTC
TRBJ2-3 | NA | NA | TRBV7-2 | CASSSSSYTQYF | TGTGCCAGCAGCTCCTCGAGTTATACGCAGTATTTT
TRBJ2-2 | NA | many | TRBV7-9 | CASSLLSETGELFF | TGTGCCAGCAGCTTATTGTCAGAGACCGGGGAGCTGTTTTTT
TRBJ2-3 | NA | many | TRBV5-4 | CASSLLRGAPTDTQYF | TGTGCCAGCAGCTTGCTACGGGGGGCACCTACGGATACGCAGTATTTT
TRBJ1-2 | NA | many | TRBV5-5 | CASSLVPELYGYTF | TGTGCCAGCAGCTTGGTCCCGGAACTCTATGGCTACACCTTC
TRBJ2-3 | TRBD2 | many | TRBV12-3/TRBV12-4 | CASSPRLAGGKTTDTQYF | TGTGCCAGCAGTCCGAGACTAGCGGGGGGGAAAACCACAGATACGCAGTATTTT
TRBJ1-2 | NA | many | TRBV20-1 | CSARTRDGYTF | TGCAGTGCTAGAACGCGAGATGGCTACACCTTC
TRBJ1-3 | NA | many | TRBV29-1 | CSVVAISSGNTIYF | TGCAGCGTTGTGGCCATCTCGTCTGGAAACACCATATATTTT
TRBJ1-1 | TRBD1 | many | TRBV6-1 | CASTWDRDTEAFF | TGTGCCAGCACATGGGACAGGGACACTGAAGCTTTCTTT
TRBJ1-2 | NA | many | TRBV5-1 | CASSLAPGITDYGYTF | TGCGCCAGCAGCTTGGCCCCCGGAATAACTGACTATGGCTACACCTTC
TRBJ1-4 | TRBD1 | many | TRBV12-3/TRBV12-4 | CASSRQGGRNEKLFF | TGTGCCAGCAGTAGACAGGGCGGGAGGAATGAAAAACTGTTTTTT
TRBJ2-2 | TRBD2 | many | TRBV12-3/TRBV12-4 | CATRTSGYTGELFF | TGTGCCACCCGGACTAGCGGGTACACCGGGGAGCTGTTTTTT
TRBJ1-3 | NA | many | TRBV7-8 | CASSLTLGTIYF | TGTGCCAGCAGCTTAACGCTGGGCACCATATATTTT
TRBJ2-3 | NA | NA | TRBV11-2 | CASSLESALTQYF | TGTGCCAGCAGCTTAGAGTCAGCTTTAACGCAGTATTTT
TRBJ2-1 | TRBD2 | many | TRBV5-1 | CASSRGGSSASYNEQFF | TGCGCCAGCAGCCGCGGGGGGTCATCCGCTTCCTACAATGAGCAGTTCTTC
TRBJ1-3 | TRBD1 | many | TRBV4-1 | CASSPGRGLGNTIYF | TGCGCCAGCAGCCCGGGGAGGGGGCTTGGAAACACCATATATTTT
TRBJ2-3 | NA | many | TRBV7-8 | CASSLTGGTDTQYF | TGTGCCAGCAGCTTGACCGGGGGCACAGATACGCAGTATTTT
TRBJ2-2 | NA | many | TRBV5-4 | CASSSQGSAGELFF | TGTGCCAGCAGCTCCCAGGGTTCTGCCGGGGAGCTGTTTTTT
TRBJ2-5 | NA | many | TRBV5-1 | CASSSEGRQETQYF | TGCGCCAGCAGCTCCGAGGGCAGACAAGAGACCCAGTACTTC
TRBJ1-4 | NA | many | TRBV10-3 | CAISRGTDEKLFF | TGTGCCATCAGCAGGGGAACCGATGAAAAACTGTTTTTT
TRBJ2-4 | TRBD1 | NA | TRBV10-3 | CAISDRQGANIQYF | TGTGCCATCAGTGACCGACAGGGGGCGAACATTCAGTACTTC
TRBJ2-7 | NA | NA | TRBV28 | CASSSPTPPNYEQYF | TGTGCCAGCAGTTCGCCGACACCTCCAAACTACGAGCAGTACTTC
TRBJ2-7 | NA | many | TRBV7-2 | CASSLISEQYF | TGTGCCAGCAGCTTAATATCCGAGCAGTACTTC
TRBJ2-2 | NA | NA | TRBV11-2 | CASNIGDGELFF | TGTGCCAGCAACATAGGTGACGGGGAGCTGTTTTTT
TRBJ2-6 | NA | many | TRBV7-9 | CASSLGKGISGANVLTF | TGTGCCAGCAGCTTAGGGAAGGGGATCTCTGGGGCCAACGTCCTGACTTTC
TRBJ2-3 | TRBD1 | many | TRBV6-1 | CASSETGVTDTQYF | TGTGCCAGCAGTGAAACAGGGGTAACAGATACGCAGTATTTT
TRBJ1-1 | NA | many | TRBV6-1 | CASSEAWRLGRAFF | TGTGCCAGCAGTGAAGCATGGCGGCTTGGGAGGGCTTTCTTT
TRBJ2-4 | NA | many | TRBV10-3 | CAISESGTSNIQYF | TGTGCCATCAGTGAGTCGGGAACTTCGAACATTCAGTACTTC
TRBJ1-6 | NA | many | TRBV5-1 | CASSLGGNSPLHF | TGTGCCAGCAGCTTGGGAGGGAATTCACCCCTCCACTTT
TRBJ2-3 | TRBD1 | many | TRBV7-9 | CASSQGSGGYSDTQYF | TGTGCCAGCAGCCAAGGATCAGGGGGTTATTCAGATACGCAGTATTTT
TRBJ2-1 | NA | NA | TRBV2 | CASSEGGEQFF | TGTGCCAGCAGTGAGGGAGGTGAGCAGTTCTTC
TRBJ2-1 | TRBD1 | many | TRBV5-1 | CASSLDQGVAYNEQFF | TGCGCCAGCAGCTTGGATCAGGGGGTGGCCTACAATGAGCAGTTCTTC
TRBJ2-2 | TRBD2 | many | TRBV6-6 | CASGRGLAVGELFF | TGTGCCAGCGGGCGAGGACTAGCAGTCGGGGAGCTGTTTTTT
TRBJ2-3 | TRBD2 | few | TRBV5-1 | CASSLAARGGTDTQYF | TGCGCCAGCAGCCTTGCGGCGCGGGGGGGCACAGATACGCAGTATTTT
TRBJ2-5 | TRBD2 | many | TRBV5-1 | CASSGGLSKETQYF | TGCGCCAGCAGCGGGGGACTATCCAAAGAGACCCAGTACTTC
TRBJ1-5 | NA | many | TRBV30 | CAWAHRANQPQHF | TGTGCCTGGGCTCACAGGGCCAATCAGCCCCAGCATTTT
TRBJ1-4 | NA | many | TRBV5-1 | CASSLFGSGLGATNEKLFF | TGCGCCAGCAGCTTGTTTGGTTCTGGGCTGGGGGCGACTAATGAAAAACTGTTTTTT
TRBJ2-5 | NA | many | TRBV7-2 | CASSLEGFTSTQYF | TGTGCCAGCAGCTTAGAAGGTTTTACTTCGACCCAGTACTTC
TRBJ2-3 | NA | NA | TRBV14 | CASSRVGGGFTDTQYF | TGTGCCAGCAGCCGCGTTGGGGGCGGATTCACAGATACGCAGTATTTT